The 22 T cell receptor beta chains below were found in one sample sequenced in a study of T cell repertoires in cytomegalovirus infection. For these receptors, no antigen is known. From the reads, TCRdb called clonotypes with MiXCR, one entry per CDR3 protein. The repertoire holds hundreds of thousands of distinct CDR3 sequences, with 31% as singletons. Sequencing used cultured CD8+ T cells from PBMCs, obtained from culture after CMV antigen stimulation. The receptors here all came from a human donor in good health (CMV status not recorded). Some clones in this sample may be carry-over from other donors' samples.

The chain links TRBV7-6 to TRBJ1-6; perhaps TRBD1 as D (6 bases). The V end lost 2 bases, the J end lost 6 bases, and 23 bases lay between the germline ends. Looked up from germline, CDR1 is SGHVS and CDR2 is FNYEAQ. The CDR3 totals 19 residues. The CDR3 region has the DNA TGTGCCAGCAGCTTAAAGTTCAAGGAGGGTACAGGGACTAATTCACCCCTCCACTTT. Its translation is CASSLKFKEGTGTNSPLHF.

This clonotype was seen ten or more times. The chain carries TRBV7-2 and TRBJ2-3; tentative D call: TRBD2 (7 bases). Trimming cost V 3 bases and J 4 bases, with 14 bases left between them. The CDR3 spans 15 residues. Germline V gene sequence: CDR1 SGHTA, CDR2 FQGNSA. CDR3 residues: CASSFPPGGADTQYF. The CDR3 DNA reads TGTGCCAGCAGCTTCCCCCCGGGGGGCGCAGATACGCAGTATTTT.

This clonotype was observed a handful of times. This chain uses TRBV2 with TRBJ2-1; 12 nucleotides line up with TRBD2. With V trimmed by 10 bases and J by 9 bases, 10 bases remained unmatched. Germline V gene lookup returns CDR1 SNHLY and CDR2 FYNNEI. CDR3 length equals 14 residues. The CDR3 protein is CATQTSGGGGEQFF. The CDR3 DNA sequence: TGTGCCACTCAGACTAGCGGGGGAGGGGGTGAGCAGTTCTTC. Combining the CDR3 with reference TRBV2 and TRBJ2-1 gives the whole variable domain EPEVTQTPSHQVTQMGQEVILRCVPISNHLYFYWYRQILGQKVEFLVSFYNNEISEKSEIFDDQFSVERPDGSNFTLKIRSTKLEDSAMYFCATQTSGGGGEQFFGPGTRLTVL.

This clonotype was counted a single time. The chain employs TRBV5-1 and TRBJ2-2; TRBD2 might be the D (6 bases). V was cut by 5 bases and J by 4 bases, with 12 bases left in between. The V gene's germline CDR1 is SGHRS and CDR2 YFSETQ. This CDR3 is 14 amino acids long. CDR3 sequence (DNA): TGCGCCAGCAGTCCGGGAGCCACCACCGGGGAGCTGTTTTTT. Residues: CASSPGATTGELFF.

This chain connects TRBV20-1 to TRBJ2-3; D is unresolved. Trimming removed 3 bases from V and 5 bases from J, with 12 bases in between. This CDR3 region has 13 residues. CDR1 is DFQATT, CDR2 SNEGSKA, per germline (reference sequence). The DNA of the CDR3 is TGCAGTGCTAGGGATTTGGGTAGAGATACGCAGTATTTT. As protein: CSARDLGRDTQYF.

V and J are TRBV7-9 and TRBJ1-1; D is perhaps TRBD1 (6 bases). Trimming removed 5 bases from V and 1 base from J, with 17 bases in between. CDR1 SEHNR and CDR2 FQNEAQ come from the germline V gene (reference sequence). There are 16 residues in the CDR3. Here the CDR3 DNA reads TGTGCCAGCAGCCTCACCCCGACAGGAGGGAACACTGAAGCTTTCTTT. This codes for CASSLTPTGGNTEAFF.

The rearrangement uses TRBV6-2 or TRBV6-3 and TRBJ2-1; 10 bases line up with TRBD2. V lost 5 bases and J lost 7; bases outside the gene matches: 5. The CDR3 covers 14 residues. CDR1 is MNHEY, CDR2 SVGEGT, per germline. DNA for the CDR3: TGTGCCAGCAGTACTAGCGGGGTAGTAAATGAGCAGTTCTTC. Its translation: CASSTSGVVNEQFF.

The rearrangement joins TRBV27 to TRBJ2-3; D possibly corresponds to TRBD2 (5 bases). This CDR3 contains 16 residues. Germline V gives CDR1 MNHEY, CDR2 SMNVEV (reference sequence). Deletions cut 0 bases from V and 2 bases from J, with 12 bases between. The CDR3 bases are TGTGCCAGCAGTTTATCGGAGGTGCCACCCACAGATACGCAGTATTTT. Its translation: CASSLSEVPPTDTQYF.

This clonotype was seen more than once but under ten times. The V gene is TRBV2, the J gene TRBJ1-5; the D is unclear. With 2 bases removed from V and 5 bases from J, the gap between germline ends came to 10 bases. CDR1 and CDR2 (germline): SNHLY, FYNNEI. The CDR3 spans 14 residues. The CDR3 spells CASSEPPLDQPQHF. The CDR3 DNA reads TGTGCCAGCAGTGAACCCCCTTTGGATCAGCCCCAGCATTTT.

CDR3 coding DNA: TGTGCCACCAGTGATTTCGTGTACACCGGGGAGCTGTTTTTT. Translation: CATSDFVYTGELFF. This chain connects TRBV24-1 to TRBJ2-2; D gene unclear. The CDR3 runs 14 residues. With 1 base removed from V and 3 bases from J, the gap between germline ends came to 5 bases. Germline V CDR1 and CDR2: KGHDR, SFDVKD.

This clonotype was counted a few times. The chain links TRBV6-6 to TRBJ2-5, with TRBD1 matching over 8 bases. The CDR3 has 14 residues. CDR1 MNHNY and CDR2 SVGAGI come from the germline V gene (reference sequence). The ends lost 5 bases at V and 4 bases at J; junction bases unmatched: 6. The CDR3 region has the DNA TGTGCCAGCAGTGGGGACAGGCTTTTAGAGACCCAGTACTTC. Its translation is CASSGDRLLETQYF.

This clonotype showed up just a few times. The V gene is TRBV12-3 or TRBV12-4, the J gene TRBJ1-1, with a possible D match to TRBD1 (5 bases). The CDR3 spans 15 residues. V dropped 5 bases and J dropped 2 bases, with 15 bases sitting between them. CDR3 protein: CASSASAGGNTEAFF. CDR3 coding DNA: TGTGCCAGCAGTGCGTCAGCCGGGGGTAACACTGAAGCTTTCTTT.

This clonotype was seen a few times. This rearrangement joins TRBV7-9 to TRBJ2-1; the match to TRBD2 covers 8 bases. V shed 5 bases and J 5 bases; nucleotides not matched to a gene: 14. CDR3 size: 17 residues. Germline CDR1 is SEHNR and CDR2 is FQNEAQ (reference sequence). The CDR3 nucleotides are TGTGCCAGCAGCCCCCCCGCTGCGGGGGGTCCACACAATGAGCAGTTCTTC. Protein product: CASSPPAAGGPHNEQFF.

The chain recombines TRBV11-1 with TRBJ2-2, with a possible D match to TRBD1 (6 bases). Germline CDR1 is SGHAT and CDR2 is FQDESV (reference sequence). V lost 1 base and J 1 base, leaving 13 bases between the germline ends. This CDR3 has 17 amino acids. The DNA of the CDR3 is TGTGCCAGCAGCTTAGGTCGACAGGTCGAGAACACCGGGGAGCTGTTTTTT. Amino acids: CASSLGRQVENTGELFF.

The J gene is TRBJ2-5, the V gene TRBV27, with D possibly being TRBD1 or TRBD2 (5 bases each). The CDR3 sequence is 15 residues long. CDR1 is MNHEY and CDR2 is SMNVEV in the germline V gene (reference sequence). V was cut by 4 bases and J by 4 bases, with 16 bases left in between. The CDR3 nucleotides read TGTGCCAGCAGTTCACTGATCGGTGGGGGAGAGACCCAGTACTTC. Translating it yields CASSSLIGGGETQYF.

This clonotype was seen only a few times. The chain links TRBV5-5 to TRBJ1-5; TRBD1 matches at 7 bases. Trimming at V came to 0 bases and at J to 3 bases, leaving 3 bases not matched to a gene. The CDR3 consists of 15 residues. Germline loops: CDR1 SGHKS, CDR2 YYEKEE (reference sequence). CDR3 coding DNA: TGTGCCAGCAGCTTGGACAGGGGCACCAATCAGCCCCAGCATTTT. This translates into CASSLDRGTNQPQHF.

This clonotype was detected only a few times. The V and J genes are TRBV9 and TRBJ2-2, with 13 bases that match TRBD2. The CDR3 consists of 15 residues. Unmatched junction bases numbered 5, after V lost 3 bases and J lost 9 bases. Germline CDR1 is SGDLS and CDR2 is YYNGEE. CDR3: CASSAGTSGVWELFF. CDR3 coding DNA: TGTGCCAGCAGCGCCGGGACTAGCGGGGTCTGGGAGCTGTTTTTT. Looking up the rest from reference TRBV9 and TRBJ2-2 gives the full variable domain: DSGVTQTPKHLITATGQRVTLRCSPRSGDLSVYWYQQSLDQGLQFLIQYYNGEERAKGNILERFSAQQFPDLHSELNLSSLELGDSALYFCASSAGTSGVWELFFGEGSRLTVL.

This clonotype was seen a single time. Possible read error: a much larger clone is one base away. The chain has TRBV7-8 and TRBJ1-1; perhaps TRBD1 as D (5 bases). From germline, CDR1 is SGHVS and CDR2 FQNEAQ. The CDR3 covers 16 residues. The CDR3 DNA sequence: TGTGACAGCAGTCCTCCCGACGGGGGAATGAACACTGAAGCTTTCTTT. Amino acids: CDSSPPDGGMNTEAFF.

This CDR3 reads CSVEEGQASYEQYF. CDR3 coding DNA: TGCAGCGTTGAAGAGGGACAGGCCTCCTACGAGCAGTACTTC. The chain combines TRBV29-1 with TRBJ2-7, with 8 bases fitting TRBD1. With V trimmed by 0 bases and J by 0 bases, 1 base remained unmatched. CDR1 is SQVTM and CDR2 is ANQGSEA in the germline V gene. The CDR3 is 14 residues long.

Ten or more counts support this clonotype. The rearrangement links TRBV7-9 to TRBJ2-3, with D perhaps TRBD2 (5 bases). CDR3 length equals 16 residues. V lost 7 bases to trimming and J lost 0 bases, with 17 bases between them. CDR1 and CDR2 (germline): SEHNR, FQNEAQ (reference sequence). Written as DNA, the CDR3 is TGTGCCAGCACCCAACGCTTAGCGCCGAGCACAGATACGCAGTATTTT. Translating gives CASTQRLAPSTDTQYF.

V usage is TRBV4-3 and J usage is TRBJ2-1; a possible D gene is TRBD2 (6 bases). This CDR3 region has 15 residues. Germline V CDR1 and CDR2: LGHNA, YSLEER. V was pared by 0 bases and J by 4 bases, with 10 bases between. The CDR3 region is CASSQDPGRYNEQFF. The CDR3 bases are TGCGCCAGCAGCCAAGACCCAGGGAGGTACAATGAGCAGTTCTTC.

The CDR3 spells CANLNEGAGYTF. CDR3 in DNA: TGCGCCAACCTAAACGAGGGAGCTGGCTACACCTTC. The chain links TRBV4-1 to TRBJ1-2, with D uncertain. This CDR3 comprises 12 residues. Trimming removed 10 bases at V and 7 bases at J, with 16 bases between. The germline V gene encodes CDR1 MGHRA and CDR2 YSYEKL.